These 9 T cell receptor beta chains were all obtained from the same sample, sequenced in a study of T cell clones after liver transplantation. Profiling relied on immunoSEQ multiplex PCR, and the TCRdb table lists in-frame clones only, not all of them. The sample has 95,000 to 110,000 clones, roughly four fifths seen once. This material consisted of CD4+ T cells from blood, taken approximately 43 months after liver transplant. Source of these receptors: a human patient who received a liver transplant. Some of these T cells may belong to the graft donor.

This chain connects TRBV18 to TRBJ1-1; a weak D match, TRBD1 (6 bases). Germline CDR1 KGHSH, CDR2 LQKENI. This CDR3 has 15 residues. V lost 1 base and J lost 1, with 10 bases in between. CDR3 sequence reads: CASSPRRTENTEAFF. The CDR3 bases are TGTGCCAGCTCACCACGGAGGACAGAGAACACTGAAGCTTTCTTT.

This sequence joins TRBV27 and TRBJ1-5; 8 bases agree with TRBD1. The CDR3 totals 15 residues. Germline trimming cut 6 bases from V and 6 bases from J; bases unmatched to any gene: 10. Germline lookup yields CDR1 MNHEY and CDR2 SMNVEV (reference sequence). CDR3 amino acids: CASRDRGLVSQPQHF. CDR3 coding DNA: TGTGCCAGCAGAGACAGGGGTCTGGTCAGTCAGCCCCAGCATTTT.

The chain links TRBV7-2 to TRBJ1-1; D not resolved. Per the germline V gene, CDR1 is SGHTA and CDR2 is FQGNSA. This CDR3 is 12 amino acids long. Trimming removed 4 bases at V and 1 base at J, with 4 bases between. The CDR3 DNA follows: TGTGCCAGCAGCTACAAGAACACTGAAGCTTTCTTT. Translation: CASSYKNTEAFF.

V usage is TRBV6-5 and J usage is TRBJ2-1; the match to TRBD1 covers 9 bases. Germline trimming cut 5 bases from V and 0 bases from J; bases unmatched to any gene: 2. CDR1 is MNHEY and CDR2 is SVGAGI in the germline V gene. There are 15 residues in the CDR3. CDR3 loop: CASSQTGGSYNEQFF. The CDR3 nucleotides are TGTGCCAGCAGTCAGACAGGGGGCTCCTACAATGAGCAGTTCTTC.

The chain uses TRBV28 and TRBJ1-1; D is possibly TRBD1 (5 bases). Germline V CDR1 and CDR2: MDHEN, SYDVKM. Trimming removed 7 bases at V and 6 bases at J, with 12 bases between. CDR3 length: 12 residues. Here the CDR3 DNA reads TGTGCCAGCACCAGTCAGGGACCTGAAGCTTTCTTT. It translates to CASTSQGPEAFF. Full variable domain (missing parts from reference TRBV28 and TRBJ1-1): DVKVTQSSRYLVKRTGEKVFLECVQDMDHENMFWYRQDPGLGLRLIYFSYDVKMKEKGDIPEGYSVSREKKERFSLILESASTNQTSMYLCASTSQGPEAFFGQGTRLTVV.

CDR3 DNA: TGTGCCACCAGGGACATTGGGAATAGCAATCAGCCCCAGCATTTT. This translates into CATRDIGNSNQPQHF. The chain couples TRBV6-1 to TRBJ1-5; TRBD1 might be the D (6 bases). The CDR3 extends over 15 amino acids. V was pared by 10 bases and J by 0 bases, with 16 bases between. From germline, CDR1 is MNHNS and CDR2 SASEGT.

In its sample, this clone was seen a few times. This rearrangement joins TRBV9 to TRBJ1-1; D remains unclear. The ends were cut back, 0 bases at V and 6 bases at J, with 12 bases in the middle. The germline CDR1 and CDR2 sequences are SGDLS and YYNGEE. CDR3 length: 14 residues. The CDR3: CASSVGGIGAEAFF. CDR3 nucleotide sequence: TGTGCCAGCAGCGTAGGTGGGATCGGGGCTGAAGCTTTCTTT.

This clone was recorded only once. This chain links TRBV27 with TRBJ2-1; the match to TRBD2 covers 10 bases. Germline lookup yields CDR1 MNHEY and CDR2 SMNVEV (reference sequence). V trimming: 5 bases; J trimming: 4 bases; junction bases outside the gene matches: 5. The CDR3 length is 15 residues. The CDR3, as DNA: TGTGCCAGCAGTCCAAAGCGGGGGGGTTACAATGAGCAGTTCTTC. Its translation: CASSPKRGGYNEQFF.

CDR3 in amino acids: CASSEGRGLDPQHF. The CDR3 nucleotides are TGCGCCAGCAGCGAGGGCAGGGGCCTTGATCCCCAGCATTTT. This chain uses TRBV10-2 with TRBJ1-5, with D perhaps matching TRBD1 (6 bases). Germline V gene data show CDR1 as WSHSY and CDR2 as SAAADI. This CDR3 is 14 amino acids long. V was pared by 6 bases and J by 10 bases, with 19 bases between.